One and the same sample provided the 21 T cell receptor beta chains below, sequenced in a study of blood T cell repertoires in COVID-19. Produced via immunoSEQ multiplex PCR; TCRdb's table is partial and in-frame only. The sample holds 350,000 to 450,000 clones, approximately 86% seen once. Sequenced: peripheral blood. These receptors were obtained from a woman aged 60-75 years with COVID-19, enrolled during active disease.

CDR3 in DNA: TGTGCCAGCTCACCCCAGGGTAGCGGGGGATTTTACAATGAGCAGTTCTTC. Translation: CASSPQGSGGFYNEQFF. V gene TRBV18 combines with J gene TRBJ2-1; 9 nucleotides align to TRBD2. In germline, CDR1 is KGHSH, CDR2 LQKENI. The trim removed 3 bases at V and 4 bases at J, leaving 10 bases unmatched. There are 17 residues in the CDR3.

The J gene is TRBJ1-1, the V gene TRBV19; 8 positions match TRBD1. V lost 10 bases to trimming and J lost 7 bases; unmatched junction nucleotides: 11. Germline V lookup: CDR1 LNHDA, CDR2 SQIVND (reference sequence). There are 13 residues in the CDR3. The chain's CDR3 is CATSDREVGEAFF. The CDR3 coding sequence is TGTGCCACCTCGGACAGGGAGGTGGGTGAAGCTTTCTTT.

As DNA, the CDR3 is TGTGCCAGCAGCCAAAAGGGGTCATCGGGGGAGCTGTTTTTT. This sequence encodes CASSQKGSSGELFF. The gene calls are TRBV3-1 (or the pseudogene TRBV3-2) and TRBJ2-2; D perhaps matches TRBD1 (5 bases). The CDR3 spans 14 residues. Per germline, CDR1 LGHDT and CDR2 YNNKEL (reference sequence). Trimming removed 2 bases from V and 8 bases from J, with 12 bases in between.

This chain joins TRBV4-1 and TRBJ1-5; D gene unclear. With 1 base removed from V and 1 base from J, the gap between germline ends came to 14 bases. This CDR3 is built from 17 residues. Germline CDR1 MGHRA, CDR2 YSYEKL. The CDR3 DNA follows: TGCGCCAGCAGCCAAGGGGCTGGCCAGAGAAGCAATCAGCCCCAGCATTTT. It encodes CASSQGAGQRSNQPQHF.

The chain has TRBV18 and TRBJ1-2; TRBD1 matches 8 bases. V lost 3 bases and J lost 5; bases outside the gene matches: 11. CDR1 and CDR2 (germline): KGHSH, LQKENI. CDR3 length: 16 residues. The CDR3 spells CASSPLKDRVSYGYTF. CDR3 DNA sequence: TGTGCCAGCTCACCTCTGAAGGACAGGGTTTCATATGGCTACACCTTC.

The rearrangement uses TRBV15 and TRBJ1-1, with 8 positions matching TRBD1. V lost 2 bases, J lost 1 base, and 0 bases stayed unmatched. The CDR3 has 14 amino acids. In germline, CDR1 is LNHNV, CDR2 YYDKDF (reference sequence). CDR3 loop: CATSRQGANTEAFF. In DNA form, the CDR3 reads TGTGCCACCAGCAGACAGGGGGCGAACACTGAAGCTTTCTTT.

This clone was picked up one time. The V and J genes are TRBV2 and TRBJ1-6; a possible D gene is TRBD1 (6 bases). Trimming removed 1 base from V and 5 bases from J, with 15 bases in between. This CDR3 comprises 17 residues. Germline CDR1 and CDR2: SNHLY and FYNNEI. The CDR3 DNA is TGTGCCAGCAGTGAAGGATTTACGGCAGGGGATAATTCACCCCTCCACTTT. Translating gives CASSEGFTAGDNSPLHF.

J is TRBJ2-1 and V is TRBV7-2, with D tentatively TRBD1 (6 bases). The CDR3 spans 16 residues. V was trimmed by 3 bases and J by 8 bases, leaving 20 bases between them. Per germline, CDR1 SGHTA and CDR2 FQGNSA. CDR3 DNA sequence: TGTGCCAGCAGCTTCCAATCGGGTGGGGGCCCCGATGAGCAGTTCTTC. This sequence encodes CASSFQSGGGPDEQFF.

This clone was seen only once. This sequence may be a read error, since a much larger clone differs from it by one base. V gene TRBV11-3 combines with J gene TRBJ1-1, with no clear D. V shed 1 base and J shed 0 bases, with 3 bases lying between them. In germline, CDR1 is SGHNT, CDR2 YENEEA. The CDR3 contains 13 residues. The CDR3 coding sequence is TGTGCCAGCAGCTTAGCAGTGAACACTGAAGCTTTCTTT. It is translated as CASSLAVNTEAFF.

The table lists this clone with a few counts. V usage is TRBV29-1 and J usage is TRBJ1-1; D call uncertain. The V and J ends lost 5 bases and 3 bases respectively, with 7 bases between them. CDR3 size: 11 residues. Germline V CDR1 and CDR2: SQVTM, ANQGSEA. CDR3 in DNA: TGCAGCGTTCATTTGTACACTGAAGCTTTCTTT. Translating gives CSVHLYTEAFF. Drawing the rest from reference TRBV29-1 and TRBJ1-1, the complete variable domain is SAVISQKPSRDICQRGTSLTIQCQVDSQVTMMFWYRQQPGQSLTLIATANQGSEATYESGFVIDKFPISRPNLTFSTLTVSNMSPEDSSIYLCSVHLYTEAFFGQGTRLTVV.

This rearrangement joins TRBV18 to TRBJ2-2; a possible D gene is TRBD1 (6 bases). The CDR3 length is 13 residues. Looked up from germline, CDR1 is KGHSH and CDR2 is LQKENI. The ends were cut back, 8 bases at V and 4 bases at J, with 11 bases in the middle. Written as DNA, the CDR3 is TGTGCCAGCGGGGACATTTCCACCGGGGAGCTGTTTTTT. It codes for CASGDISTGELFF. Based on the CDR3 plus reference TRBV18 and TRBJ2-2, the full variable domain is NAGVMQNPRHLVRRRGQEARLRCSPMKGHSHVYWYRQLPEEGLKFMVYLQKENIIDESGMPKERFSAEFPKEGPSILRIQQVVRGDSAAYFCASGDISTGELFFGEGSRLTVL.

The sample holds a few counts of this clone. The V gene is TRBV5-3, the J gene TRBJ1-5; 7 positions match TRBD1. TRBV5-3 is filed as an ORF, its function uncertain. V was pared by 0 bases and J by 4 bases, with 7 bases of the junction left unmatched. The CDR3 has 16 residues. The CDR3 DNA reads as TGTGCCAGAAGCTTGGCCCCGGACAGGAGAAATCAGCCCCAGCATTTT. It codes for CARSLAPDRRNQPQHF.

Ten or more counts support this clone. This rearrangement joins TRBV11-3 to TRBJ1-3; the D gene is possibly TRBD1 (6 bases). Between the trimmed V and J ends, which lost 2 bases and 3 bases, there was a span of 20 bases. The germline V gene encodes CDR1 SGHNT and CDR2 YENEEA. The CDR3 contains 18 residues. CDR3: CASSLSFWTEPDGNTIYF. The CDR3 bases are TGTGCCAGCAGCTTATCATTTTGGACAGAACCCGATGGAAACACCATATATTTT.

V is TRBV10-3 and J is TRBJ1-3; D is uncertain. The CDR3 is made up of 13 amino acids. CDR1 is ENHRY and CDR2 is SYGVKD in the germline V gene. V lost 5 bases to trimming and J lost 0 bases, with 5 bases between them. CDR3 loop: CAISSSSGNTIYF. The CDR3 DNA sequence: TGTGCCATCAGTTCTAGCTCTGGAAACACCATATATTTT.

A single count supports this clone. The rearrangement uses TRBV5-5 and TRBJ2-3; perhaps TRBD1 as D (5 bases). This CDR3 comprises 15 residues. Deletions cut 1 base from V and 6 bases from J, with 15 bases between. Germline CDR1 reads SGHKS; CDR2 reads YYEKEE (reference sequence). CDR3 DNA: TGTGCCAGCAGCTTGAGTGCAGGGCAATTCGATACGCAGTATTTT. Its translation is CASSLSAGQFDTQYF.

The gene calls are TRBV20-1 and TRBJ1-1; TRBD1 is a possible D gene (5 bases). Germline V gene data show CDR1 as DFQATT and CDR2 as SNEGSKA (reference sequence). V lost 3 bases and J lost 2, with 10 bases in between. The CDR3 is 13 residues long. This CDR3 is CSASRGRNTEAFF. As DNA, the CDR3 is TGCAGTGCTAGTCGGGGGAGAAACACTGAAGCTTTCTTT.

The J gene is TRBJ2-7, the V gene TRBV7-3; D may be TRBD2 (6 bases). In germline, CDR1 is SGHTA, CDR2 FQGTGA. There are 15 residues in the CDR3. V lost 6 bases and J lost 1, with 16 bases in between. CDR3 residues: CASSHTPRESYEQYF. The CDR3, as DNA: TGTGCCAGCAGTCACACCCCACGGGAGTCCTACGAGCAGTACTTC.

This sequence joins TRBV5-4 and TRBJ2-3; 10 positions match TRBD1. Germline-derived CDR1 and CDR2 are SGHNT and YYREEE (reference sequence). The CDR3 has 16 amino acids. The junction had 4 bases not matched to a gene; V was cut back by 1 base and J by 2 bases. CDR3 loop: CASSLSGTGDTDTQYF. CDR3 in DNA: TGTGCCAGCAGCTTGTCTGGGACAGGGGACACAGATACGCAGTATTTT. Looking up the rest from reference TRBV5-4 and TRBJ2-3 gives the full variable domain: ETGVTQSPTHLIKTRGQQVTLRCSSQSGHNTVSWYQQALGQGPQFIFQYYREEENGRGNFPPRFSGLQFPNYSSELNVNALELDDSALYLCASSLSGTGDTDTQYFGPGTRLTVL.

The CDR3 DNA follows: TGTGCCAGCAGTTTATCGAGGGATGGCTACACCTTC. This gives the protein CASSLSRDGYTF. The chain carries TRBV28 and TRBJ1-2; D ambiguous. The CDR3 has 12 amino acids. Germline V lookup: CDR1 MDHEN, CDR2 SYDVKM. Trimming cost V 1 base and J 6 bases, with 6 bases left between them.

The chain carries TRBV14 and TRBJ2-5; 8 nucleotides agree with TRBD1. Per germline, CDR1 SGHDN and CDR2 FVKESK. V shed 1 base, J shed 4 bases, and the junction held 8 bases outside the gene matches. CDR3 length: 16 amino acids. The chain's CDR3 is CASSQGTGQGRETQYF. For the CDR3, the DNA is TGTGCCAGCAGCCAAGGAACCGGACAGGGTAGAGAGACCCAGTACTTC. The whole variable domain, filled in from reference TRBV14 and TRBJ2-5, reads EAGVTQFPSHSVIEKGQTVTLRCDPISGHDNLYWYRRVMGKEIKFLLHFVKESKQDESGMPNNRFLAERTGGTYSTLKVQPAELEDSGVYFCASSQGTGQGRETQYFGPGTRLLVL.

The V and J genes are TRBV9 and TRBJ1-6, with 7 nucleotides matching TRBD1. This CDR3 spans 15 amino acids. Losses at the gene ends were 0 bases for V and 9 bases for J; bases not matched to a gene: 6. Germline CDR1 is SGDLS and CDR2 is YYNGEE. CDR3 residues: CASSVGRQGGSPLHF. For the CDR3, the DNA is TGTGCCAGCAGCGTAGGGCGACAGGGTGGTTCACCCCTCCACTTT.